The 28 T cell receptor beta chains below were found in one sample sequenced in a study of CD4 T cells in relation to SARS-CoV-2 and coronaviruses. For these TCRs, the target antigens are not known. Sequencing used immunoSEQ multiplex PCR; TCRdb keeps in-frame clones, though not all of them. This table holds roughly 41,000 clones, roughly 84% found once. The sequencing input was naive CD4+ T cells from PBMCs, cultured in vitro. Subset here: naive CD4+ T cells isolated by negative enrichment. All receptors come from an adult with COVID-19.

The chain employs TRBV27 and TRBJ2-3; 9 nucleotides align to TRBD1. Trimming took 5 bases from V and 1 from J; bases not matched to a gene: 10. The CDR3 sequence is 17 residues long. The V gene's germline CDR1 is MNHEY and CDR2 SMNVEV (reference sequence). In DNA, the CDR3 is TGTGCCAGCAGTCCACAGGGGGCCCGAGGCGGCACAGATACGCAGTATTTT. Translated, it gives CASSPQGARGGTDTQYF.

The V and J genes are TRBV29-1 and TRBJ2-2; D perhaps matches TRBD1 (6 bases). Germline CDR1 is SQVTM and CDR2 is ANQGSEA. Trimming shortened V by 6 bases and J by 5 bases, and 10 bases separated the two germline ends. The length of the CDR3 is 12 residues. CDR3 DNA sequence: TGCAGCGTGCCGAGGGGGACCGGGGAGCTGTTTTTT. Translated: CSVPRGTGELFF.

The V gene is TRBV7-6, the J gene TRBJ1-1, with 8 bases aligning to TRBD1. The CDR3 is 14 amino acids. The trim removed 5 bases at V and 6 bases at J, leaving 8 bases unmatched. Germline CDR1 is SGHVS and CDR2 is FNYEAQ. The CDR3 sequence: CASSHGQGTPEAFF. The CDR3 DNA is TGTGCCAGCAGCCACGGACAGGGAACCCCTGAAGCTTTCTTT.

This rearrangement joins TRBV6-2 or TRBV6-3 to TRBJ2-1; 7 bases align to TRBD2. The CDR3 contains 17 residues. Germline V CDR1 and CDR2: MNHEY, SVGEGT. Germline trimming cut 4 bases from V and 9 bases from J; bases unmatched to any gene: 18. The CDR3 is CASSSSSGRADFSEQFF. The DNA for the CDR3 is TGTGCCAGCAGTTCTTCTAGTGGGAGGGCAGATTTCAGTGAGCAGTTCTTC.

V usage is TRBV2 and J usage is TRBJ1-4; D gene uncertain. The CDR3 has 17 residues. Trimming stripped 3 bases from V and 0 bases from J, with 14 bases between. Germline values: CDR1 SNHLY, CDR2 FYNNEI. CDR3 sequence: CASSDGEGPATNEKLFF. CDR3 coding DNA: TGTGCCAGCAGTGACGGTGAAGGCCCGGCAACTAATGAAAAACTGTTTTTT. Combining the CDR3 with reference TRBV2 and TRBJ1-4 gives the whole variable domain EPEVTQTPSHQVTQMGQEVILRCVPISNHLYFYWYRQILGQKVEFLVSFYNNEISEKSEIFDDQFSVERPDGSNFTLKIRSTKLEDSAMYFCASSDGEGPATNEKLFFGSGTQLSVL.

V gene TRBV10-3 combines with J gene TRBJ2-5, with D uncertain. Looked up from germline, CDR1 is ENHRY and CDR2 is SYGVKD. CDR3 length: 14 residues. V was shortened by 2 bases and J by 2 bases, with 9 bases between the two germline ends. CDR3 sequence reads: CAISEAQNQETQYF. DNA of the CDR3: TGTGCCATCAGTGAGGCCCAAAATCAAGAGACCCAGTACTTC.

This clone appeared once. The chain uses TRBV6-1 and TRBJ2-3; D is possibly TRBD1 (6 bases). CDR3 size: 17 residues. Germline V lookup: CDR1 MNHNS, CDR2 SASEGT. The V end was cut by 3 bases, the J end by 2 bases, with 18 bases between. CDR3 nucleotides: TGTGCCAGCAGTGAGTTCCAGCAGGGGCCTTTCACAGATACGCAGTATTTT. It encodes CASSEFQQGPFTDTQYF.

The chain links TRBV7-3 to TRBJ2-1; 11 positions agree with TRBD2. Germline V CDR1 and CDR2: SGHTA, FQGTGA. The CDR3 has 17 residues. V gave up 1 base and J gave up 9 bases; unmatched junction bases: 11. The CDR3 region is CASSLMGGGLAGGEQFF. The CDR3 DNA is TGTGCCAGCAGCTTAATGGGGGGTGGGCTAGCGGGAGGTGAGCAGTTCTTC.

The rearrangement uses TRBV10-3 and TRBJ1-2; D gene uncertain. CDR3 length: 17 residues. Trimming took 3 bases from V and 4 from J, leaving 21 bases between them. CDR1 ENHRY and CDR2 SYGVKD come from the germline V gene. This chain's CDR3 is CAISEPGSKREGYGYTF. CDR3 in DNA: TGTGCCATCAGTGAACCGGGGTCTAAAAGGGAAGGCTATGGCTACACCTTC.

The V call is TRBV5-1, the J call TRBJ2-5; the D is unclear. The germline CDR1 and CDR2 sequences are SGHRS and YFSETQ. This CDR3 is built from 13 residues. Trimming shortened V by 2 bases and J by 2 bases, and 7 bases separated the two germline ends. The CDR3 loop is CASSLQRQETQYF. For the CDR3, the DNA is TGCGCCAGCAGCTTACAACGACAAGAGACCCAGTACTTC.

This sequence joins TRBV6-5 and TRBJ1-1; D might be TRBD1 (6 bases). The CDR3 has 13 residues. Germline values: CDR1 MNHEY, CDR2 SVGAGI. Trimming left V 6 bases short and J 3 bases short, with 11 bases between. The CDR3 DNA follows: TGTGCCAGCAGGGACAGCTGGGACACTGAAGCTTTCTTT. The encoded protein is CASRDSWDTEAFF.

The J gene is TRBJ2-5, the V gene TRBV13, with D perhaps TRBD1 (7 bases). The CDR3 spans 15 residues. V dropped 5 bases and J dropped 5 bases, with 18 bases sitting between them. CDR1 PRHDT and CDR2 FYEKMQ come from the germline V gene (reference sequence). The CDR3 nucleotides are TGTGCCAGCAGCCGCAGGGGGAGGCCTAGCGAGACCCAGTACTTC. This codes for CASSRRGRPSETQYF.

V usage is TRBV9 and J usage is TRBJ1-2, with D unclear. CDR1 is SGDLS and CDR2 is YYNGEE in the germline V gene. The V gene lost 4 bases and the J gene lost 2 bases, with 15 bases spanning the gap. This CDR3 region has 15 residues. In DNA, the CDR3 is TGTGCCAGCAGCCCTTCGCACAGCCTCAACTATGGCTACACCTTC. Its translation: CASSPSHSLNYGYTF.

CDR3 nucleotide sequence: TGTGCCAGCAGTGGAACAGGGGGCGGAAGCACCCACACCGGGGAGCTGTTTTTT. As protein: CASSGTGGGSTHTGELFF. The gene calls are TRBV6-1 and TRBJ2-2, with TRBD1 matching over 9 bases. J gave up 3 bases and V 4 bases, and 12 bases lay outside the gene matches. The CDR3 contains 18 residues. CDR1 and CDR2 (germline): MNHNS, SASEGT.

The gene calls are TRBV6-5 and TRBJ2-1, with TRBD1 matching 12 bases. Germline V CDR1 and CDR2: MNHEY, SVGAGI. The CDR3 totals 15 residues. The J segment lost 4 bases and the V segment lost 6 bases, leaving 4 bases of the junction unmatched. CDR3 region: CASRPGQGAYNEQFF. CDR3 sequence (DNA): TGTGCCAGCAGACCGGGACAGGGGGCTTACAATGAGCAGTTCTTC.

The chain employs TRBV30 and TRBJ1-6; D is ambiguous. V shed 0 bases and J shed 7 bases, with 13 bases lying between them. The germline V gene encodes CDR1 GTSNPN and CDR2 SVGIG (reference sequence). CDR3 length: 15 residues. DNA for the CDR3: TGTGCCTGGAGTGTTTTGGACCTTAAAAATTCACCCCTCCACTTT. It is translated as CAWSVLDLKNSPLHF.

The rearrangement links TRBV6-6 to TRBJ2-3; 10 bases are a match to TRBD2. CDR3 length equals 15 residues. The V gene's germline CDR1 is MNHNY and CDR2 SVGAGI (reference sequence). The junction had 6 bases not matched to a gene; V was cut back by 5 bases and J by 4 bases. The CDR3 nucleotides read TGTGCCAGCAGTAGCGGGGGGGCGTCTTCAGATACGCAGTATTTT. Amino acids: CASSSGGASSDTQYF.

V gene TRBV5-6 combines with J gene TRBJ1-4; D call uncertain. The CDR3 loop spans 14 amino acids. The V end lost 4 bases, the J end lost 0 bases, and 7 bases lay between the germline ends. Looked up from germline, CDR1 is SGHDT and CDR2 is YYEEEE. The chain's CDR3 is CASSGTATNEKLFF. For the CDR3, the DNA is TGTGCCAGCAGCGGAACCGCAACTAATGAAAAACTGTTTTTT.

The J gene is TRBJ2-2, the V gene TRBV6-5; 7 bases are a match to TRBD1. The CDR3 extends over 14 amino acids. Germline loops: CDR1 MNHEY, CDR2 SVGAGI. The junction had 7 bases not matched to a gene; V was cut back by 9 bases and J by 3 bases. CDR3 nucleotides: TGTGCCAGTAAGAGGACAGGAGACACCGGGGAGCTGTTTTTT. This codes for CASKRTGDTGELFF.

This clone has only a few counts. The chain uses TRBV9 and TRBJ1-2; TRBD1 matches 8 bases. Germline V lookup: CDR1 SGDLS, CDR2 YYNGEE. The CDR3 is made up of 12 amino acids. The ends lost 7 bases at V and 6 bases at J; junction bases unmatched: 5. In DNA form, the CDR3 reads TGTGCCAGCCGCGGGACAGGACATGGCTACACCTTC. It specifies CASRGTGHGYTF.

The chain uses TRBV5-4 and TRBJ2-7, with a possible D match to TRBD2 (7 bases). The CDR3 extends over 15 amino acids. Looked up from germline, CDR1 is SGHNT and CDR2 is YYREEE (reference sequence). Trimming pared 2 bases from V and 3 bases from J, leaving 15 bases between. CDR3 loop: CASSFGKGGDYEQYF. The CDR3 DNA follows: TGTGCCAGCAGCTTTGGTAAGGGGGGGGACTACGAGCAGTACTTC.

The chain couples TRBV2 to TRBJ2-2, with D possibly being TRBD1 (6 bases). The CDR3 runs 14 residues. Germline loops: CDR1 SNHLY, CDR2 FYNNEI. Trimming cost V 2 bases and J 5 bases, with 9 bases left between them. The CDR3 nucleotides are TGTGCCAGCAGTGAAATGGGGGCAACCGGGGAGCTGTTTTTT. Protein product: CASSEMGATGELFF.

The rearrangement uses TRBV6-5 and TRBJ1-1, with a possible D match to TRBD1 (5 bases). V gave up 7 bases and J gave up 8 bases, with 11 bases separating them. Germline-derived CDR1 and CDR2 are MNHEY and SVGAGI. This CDR3 region has 11 residues. The CDR3 reads CASIRNREAFF. The DNA for the CDR3 is TGTGCCAGCATCCGAAACAGGGAAGCTTTCTTT.

V is TRBV6-5 and J is TRBJ2-7; tentative D call: TRBD2 (5 bases). Germline V gene data show CDR1 as MNHEY and CDR2 as SVGAGI. The CDR3 sequence is 15 residues long. V lost 0 bases and J lost 1, with 10 bases in between. The CDR3 is CASSYSGVNSYEQYF. CDR3 nucleotides: TGTGCCAGCAGTTACTCCGGGGTAAATTCCTACGAGCAGTACTTC.

The chain combines TRBV5-4 with TRBJ2-1; D possibly uses TRBD1 or TRBD2 (5 bases each). CDR3 length: 14 amino acids. V lost 1 base and J 4 bases, leaving 9 bases between the germline ends. The germline gives CDR1 SGHNT, CDR2 YYREEE (reference sequence). In DNA form, the CDR3 reads TGTGCCAGCAGCTTGAAGGGACCGTACAATGAGCAGTTCTTC. Translated, it gives CASSLKGPYNEQFF.

The V gene is TRBV18, the J gene TRBJ1-6; D unclear. This CDR3 is built from 15 residues. Germline V gene data show CDR1 as KGHSH and CDR2 as LQKENI. V gave up 5 bases and J gave up 7 bases, with 15 bases separating them. The CDR3 region has the DNA TGTGCCAGCTCAGCATCTTCCGCGACAAATTCACCCCTCCACTTT. It codes for CASSASSATNSPLHF.

The chain recombines TRBV7-9 with TRBJ2-7; D not certain. CDR1 and CDR2 from the germline V gene are SEHNR and FQNEAQ (reference sequence). CDR3 size: 15 residues. The V end lost 4 bases, the J end lost 4 bases, and 17 bases lay between the germline ends. Here the CDR3 DNA reads TGTGCCAGCAGCTCCCGGGCCGGATCTTTTTACGAGCAGTACTTC. It translates to CASSSRAGSFYEQYF.

The chain joins TRBV19 to TRBJ1-3; 9 bases agree with TRBD1. With 5 bases clipped from V and 7 bases from J, the junction kept 6 bases outside the gene matches. CDR1 is LNHDA, CDR2 SQIVND, per germline (reference sequence). CDR3 size: 14 residues. CDR3 residues: CASSAGQGRNTIYF. In DNA form, the CDR3 reads TGTGCCAGTAGTGCAGGACAGGGGAGGAACACCATATATTTT.